This T cell receptor beta chain originates from a study of T cells in Graves' hyperthyroidism and ophthalmopathy (dated 2019 in TCRdb). In the study overall: Peripheral blood was collected at initial diagnosis, before any treatment. TCR V-J signatures able to tell the groups apart were searched for in a discovery cohort of more than 90 patients, of whom under 45 had Graves' ophthalmopathy and 55 to 65 had stable Graves' hyperthyroidism. Prospective prediction of ophthalmopathy was tested in an independent validation cohort consisting of fewer than 20 hyperthyroidism patients and around 16 patients who later progressed to ophthalmopathy. For training and testing, the approximately 92 patients in the discovery cohort were randomly divided in a 7:3 ratio. The study also compared thyroid tissue and blood T-cell repertoires from roughly 6 Graves' hyperthyroidism patients. Following sampling, methimazole starting at 30 mg daily was given to hyperthyroidism patients, and high-dose intravenous methylprednisolone was given to ophthalmopathy patients. According to the paper, TCR Vbeta CDR3 sequencing was carried out on about 140 peripheral blood samples, which came from fewer than 50 ophthalmopathy, around 74 hyperthyroidism and some 17 progressor patients.

Ophthalmopathy patients had moderately to severely active disease, with a Clinical Activity Score of 3 or more, a NOSPECS grade of 4 or more, and a disease duration of less than 3 months. The study excluded patients with uncontrolled infections, other autoimmune diseases, pregnancy or lactation. Clinical symptoms, serum thyroxine and TRAb, thyroid ultrasound, and orbital computed tomography formed the basis for the diagnoses. Ficoll-Paque density gradient centrifugation was used to isolate PBMCs from about 9 ml of fresh peripheral blood. Total RNA was extracted using Trizol reagent, and RNA quality was assessed on an Agilent 2100 Bioanalyzer. For this clonotype: This receptor's antigen is unknown. No much larger clonotype is one base removed from it; base qualities were not supplied.

The CDR1 and CDR2 encoded by the germline V gene are LGHNA and YSLEER. Reading from cysteine to phenylalanine, the CDR3 counts 16 amino acids. Only the CDR3 region is kept as DNA, spanning 48 bases read in frame from base 1. V and J are trimmed by 1 base and 3 bases, and the gene matches miss 4 bases of the junction. The TCR beta CDR3 regions were amplified from the RNA transcripts. A first-round RT-PCR of the TCR CDR3 used the HTBI primer set with the Qiagen OneStep RT-PCR kit. The libraries were constructed in a second round of multiplex PCR and then size-selected and purified. Paired-end sequencing of the libraries was performed with 100 bp reads on an Illumina HiSeq2000. From the authors' description of their analysis: SOAPnuke was used to process the raw data, removing reads that contained adapters or uncalled bases, had a mean Phred below 15, or lacked an exact match to the constant primer or identifier. High-quality paired reads were merged with COPE v1.2.5, and unique nucleotide sequences were defined as clonotypes. MiTCR v1.1 was used to align the clonotypes against IMGT TRBV, TRBD and TRBJ reference segments. Analysis was restricted to V-J combinations with a frequency above 0.0001, which covered roughly 99% of repertoires. A TCS score was defined as the ratio between F50 (clonal expansion) and ExV (chaos), using BLOSUM62-based TCRdist between CDR3 peptides within each V-J. Welch's t-statistics and random forest reduced around 550 V-J features to fewer than 15, which were used in a naive Bayes classifier (R e1071). TCRdb itself trimmed the public reads at Q25 with fastp, ran MiXCR and retained productive beta chains. Identical CDR3 protein sequences are pooled into one entry, listed with their most common genes and DNA. TCRdb, not the original authors, processed these V and J calls. The sample includes hundreds of thousands of distinct CDR3 sequences, with just under 20% observed a single time. Less than 55% of the sample belongs to the ten largest clones.

The investigation overall reported the following: Blood samples also contained most of the expanded thyroid clonotypes (frequency above 0.001), which suggests that blood repertoires may reflect thyroid immune responses. No statistical method was used to set the sample size in advance, and investigators knew the group allocation. During validation, the model predicted progression to ophthalmopathy a median of approximately 6.5 months ahead of onset, with around 70% sensitivity and 72% to 80% specificity. A model built on a 13 V-J signature distinguished ophthalmopathy from stable hyperthyroidism, reaching about 88% sensitivity and under 84% specificity in cross-validation and 80%/75% in testing.

Recombination linked TRBV4-3 to TRBJ1-3, with 9 middle bases fitting TRBD1. The clonotype comes from a man aged 35-49 years with Graves' ophthalmopathy. The specimen was blood. The CDR3 region has the sequence CASSQGTGGHGNTIYF. The sequence in DNA is TGCGCCAGCAGCCAAGGAACAGGGGGCCATGGAAACACCATATATTTT.